This TCR beta chain was retrieved from a study of blood T cells in healthy people across ages. Ranging in age from roughly 6 to 90, the donors were healthy Caucasian individuals from Russia. The authors extracted at least 5 micrograms of total RNA per sample. J was trimmed by 5 bases and V by 2 bases; bases with no gene match: 5. Looked up from germline, CDR1 is SGHAT and CDR2 is FQNNGV. The CDR3 covers 15 residues. The authors ran a second PCR of 7 to 11 cycles using a sample-barcoded 5' primer and a J-beta primer mix. Every sample gave at least 2.5 million paired-end reads containing CDR3. TCRdb re-called the 5' RACE reads through MiXCR, storing one row per CDR3 protein. This table holds around 850,000 distinct CDR3 sequences, roughly 35% found once.

This chain uses TRBV11-2 with TRBJ2-4; 8 positions match TRBD2. The sample taken for sequencing was blood. The TCR sequence derives from a man younger than 35 in good health. The CDR3 is CASSLTGTRENIQYF. In nucleotides, the CDR3 is TGTGCCAGCAGCTTAACGGGGACTAGGGAAAACATTCAGTACTTC.